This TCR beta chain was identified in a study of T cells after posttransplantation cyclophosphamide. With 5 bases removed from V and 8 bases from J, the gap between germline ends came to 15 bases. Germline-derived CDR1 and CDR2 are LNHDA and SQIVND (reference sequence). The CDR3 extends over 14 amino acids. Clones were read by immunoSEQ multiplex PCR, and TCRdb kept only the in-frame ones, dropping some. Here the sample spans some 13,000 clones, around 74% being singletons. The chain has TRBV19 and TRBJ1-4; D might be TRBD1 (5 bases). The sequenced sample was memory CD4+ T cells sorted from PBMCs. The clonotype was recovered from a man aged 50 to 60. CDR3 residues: CASSGDFWGEKLFF. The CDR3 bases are TGTGCCAGTAGTGGGGACTTCTGGGGCGAAAAACTGTTTTTT.